Included here is one TCR beta chain sequence, with context. What it recognizes is unknown. This sample stems from a study of blood T cells in healthy people across ages. Study information: Capturing about one barcoded beta molecule per two T cells was achieved by template switching.

General study findings and limits: Among long-lived donors, naive CD4+ cells were more numerous and diversity higher than in aged donors.

A second PCR of 7 to 11 cycles used a sample-barcoded 5' primer and a J-beta primer mix. In TCRdb, the 5' RACE reads were re-called with MiXCR into one record per CDR3 protein. The sample includes over 1,300,000 distinct CDR3 sequences, roughly 60% seen only once; the top ten take roughly 6.3%. The germline V gene has CDR1 LNHNV and CDR2 YYDKDF (reference sequence). Trimming stripped 0 bases from V and 2 bases from J, with 8 bases between. CDR3 length: 14 residues. No fewer than 7 million PBMCs went into each sample. The clonotype originates from a man aged 18 to 30 in good health. The sequenced sample consisted of blood. This chain joins TRBV15 and TRBJ2-7; D may be TRBD2 (6 bases). The CDR3 loop is CATSREGGAYEQYF. In nucleotides, the CDR3 is TGTGCCACCAGCAGAGAAGGAGGGGCCTACGAGCAGTACTTC.